This T cell receptor (beta chain) was identified in a study of T cells after yellow fever vaccination. By 5'RACE template switching, TCR cDNA was produced, with a universal primer site and UMIs added in the process. TCRdb ran MiXCR on the 5' RACE reads and lists one entry per CDR3 protein. The sample records about 320,000 distinct CDR3 sequences, 4% to 5.5% being singletons. Germline assignment: CDR1 SGHRS and CDR2 YFSETQ. Losses at the gene ends were 3 bases for V and 4 bases for J; bases not matched to a gene: 6. The CDR3 is 14 amino acids. The sample was PBMCs, taken 15 days after the yellow fever booster vaccination. The source of this sequence is a man between 18 and 35 years old who received the YFV17D yellow fever vaccine. The chain employs TRBV5-1 and TRBJ1-2; the match to TRBD1 covers 7 bases. The CDR3 here is CASSSLGQIYGYTF. DNA of the CDR3: TGCGCCAGCAGCTCGTTGGGACAGATCTATGGCTACACCTTC.